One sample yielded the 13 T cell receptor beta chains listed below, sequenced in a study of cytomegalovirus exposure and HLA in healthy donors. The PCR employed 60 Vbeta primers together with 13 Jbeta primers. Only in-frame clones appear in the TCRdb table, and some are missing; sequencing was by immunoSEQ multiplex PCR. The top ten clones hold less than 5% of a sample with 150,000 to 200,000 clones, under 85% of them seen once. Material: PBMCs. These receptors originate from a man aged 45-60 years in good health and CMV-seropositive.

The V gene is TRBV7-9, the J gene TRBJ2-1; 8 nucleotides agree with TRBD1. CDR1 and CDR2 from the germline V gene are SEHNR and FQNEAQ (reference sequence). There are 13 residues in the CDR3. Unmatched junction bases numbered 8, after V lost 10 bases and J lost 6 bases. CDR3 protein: CAKIGQGSNEQFF. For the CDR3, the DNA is TGTGCCAAAATAGGACAGGGTAGCAATGAGCAGTTCTTC.

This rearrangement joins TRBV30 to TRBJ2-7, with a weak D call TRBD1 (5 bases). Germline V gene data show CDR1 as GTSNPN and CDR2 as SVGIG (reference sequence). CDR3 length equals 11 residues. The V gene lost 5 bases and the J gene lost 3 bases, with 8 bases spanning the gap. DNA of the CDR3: TGTGCCTGGGGCGACAGCTACGAGCAGTACTTC. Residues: CAWGDSYEQYF.

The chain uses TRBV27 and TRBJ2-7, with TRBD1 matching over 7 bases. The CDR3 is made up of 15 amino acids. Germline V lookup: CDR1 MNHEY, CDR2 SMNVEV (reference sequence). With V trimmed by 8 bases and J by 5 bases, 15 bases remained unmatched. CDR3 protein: CASRLALQGSDEQYF. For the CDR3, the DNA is TGTGCCAGCCGCCTCGCCTTACAGGGGTCAGACGAGCAGTACTTC.

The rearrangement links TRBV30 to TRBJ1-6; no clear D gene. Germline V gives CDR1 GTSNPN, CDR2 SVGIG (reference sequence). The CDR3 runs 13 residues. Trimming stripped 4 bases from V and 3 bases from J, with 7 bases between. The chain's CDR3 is CAWISVYNSPLHF. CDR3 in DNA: TGTGCCTGGATCAGTGTCTATAATTCACCCCTCCACTTT.

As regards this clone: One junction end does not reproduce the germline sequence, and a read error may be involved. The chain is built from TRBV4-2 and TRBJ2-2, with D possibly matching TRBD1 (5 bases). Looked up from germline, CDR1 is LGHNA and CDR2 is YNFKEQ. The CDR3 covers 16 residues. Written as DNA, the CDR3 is TGTGCCAGCAGCCAAGAACGCGCGGACAACACTGGGGAGCTGTTTTTT. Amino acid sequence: CASSQERADNTGELFF.

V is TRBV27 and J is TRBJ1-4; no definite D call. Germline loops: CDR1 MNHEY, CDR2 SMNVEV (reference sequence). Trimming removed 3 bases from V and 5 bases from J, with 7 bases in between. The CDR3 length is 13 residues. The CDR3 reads CASSFRENEKLFF. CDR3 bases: TGTGCCAGCAGTTTTCGGGAAAATGAAAAACTGTTTTTT.

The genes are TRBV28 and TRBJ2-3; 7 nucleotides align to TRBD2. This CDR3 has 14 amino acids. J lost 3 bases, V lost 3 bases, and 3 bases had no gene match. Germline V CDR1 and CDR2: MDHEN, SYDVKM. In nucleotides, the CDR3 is TGTGCCAGCAGTTTGCGGGAGTGGACAGATACGCAGTATTTT. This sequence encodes CASSLREWTDTQYF.

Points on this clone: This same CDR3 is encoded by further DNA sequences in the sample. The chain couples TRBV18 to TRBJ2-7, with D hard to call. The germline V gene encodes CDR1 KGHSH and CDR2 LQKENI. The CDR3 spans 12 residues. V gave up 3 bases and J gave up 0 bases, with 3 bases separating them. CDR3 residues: CASSPSSYEQYF. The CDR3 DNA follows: TGTGCCAGCTCACCCAGCTCCTACGAGCAGTACTTC.

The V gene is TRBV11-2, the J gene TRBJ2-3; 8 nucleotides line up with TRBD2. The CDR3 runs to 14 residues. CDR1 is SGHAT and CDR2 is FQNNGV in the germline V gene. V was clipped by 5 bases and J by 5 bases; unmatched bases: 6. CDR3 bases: TGTGCCAGCAGCCGGGGACTAGAAAAAGATACGCAGTATTTT. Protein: CASSRGLEKDTQYF. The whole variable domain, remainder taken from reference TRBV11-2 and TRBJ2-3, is EAGVAQSPRYKIIEKRQSVAFWCNPISGHATLYWYQQILGQGPKLLIQFQNNGVVDDSQLPKDRFSAERLKGVDSTLKIQPAKLEDSAVYLCASSRGLEKDTQYFGPGTRLTVL.

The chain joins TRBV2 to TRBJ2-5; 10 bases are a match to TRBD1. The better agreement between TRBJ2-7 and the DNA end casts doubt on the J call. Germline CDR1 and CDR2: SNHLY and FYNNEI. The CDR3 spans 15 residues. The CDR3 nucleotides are TGTGCCAGCAGTGGAGTTGGGACAGGGGACTACGAGCAGTACTTC. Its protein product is CASSGVGTGDYEQYF.

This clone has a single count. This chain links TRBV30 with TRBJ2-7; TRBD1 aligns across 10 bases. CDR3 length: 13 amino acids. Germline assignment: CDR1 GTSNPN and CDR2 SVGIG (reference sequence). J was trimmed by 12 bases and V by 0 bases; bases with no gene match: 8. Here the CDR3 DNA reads TGTGCCTGGAGTGTGTCCCTGACAGGGGGCCTGTACTTC. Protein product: CAWSVSLTGGLYF.

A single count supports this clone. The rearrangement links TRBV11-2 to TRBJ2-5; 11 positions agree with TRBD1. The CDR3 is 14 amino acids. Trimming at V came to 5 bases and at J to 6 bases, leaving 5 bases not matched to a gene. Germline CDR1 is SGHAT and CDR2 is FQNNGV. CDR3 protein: CASSAGQGGKTQYF. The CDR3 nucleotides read TGTGCCAGCAGCGCGGGACAGGGGGGAAAGACCCAGTACTTC.

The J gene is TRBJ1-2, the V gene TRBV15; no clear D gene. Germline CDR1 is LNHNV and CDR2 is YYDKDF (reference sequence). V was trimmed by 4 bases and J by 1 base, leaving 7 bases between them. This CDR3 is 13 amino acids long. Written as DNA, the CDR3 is TGTGCCACCAGCACTCCAGATAACTATGGCTACACCTTC. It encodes CATSTPDNYGYTF.